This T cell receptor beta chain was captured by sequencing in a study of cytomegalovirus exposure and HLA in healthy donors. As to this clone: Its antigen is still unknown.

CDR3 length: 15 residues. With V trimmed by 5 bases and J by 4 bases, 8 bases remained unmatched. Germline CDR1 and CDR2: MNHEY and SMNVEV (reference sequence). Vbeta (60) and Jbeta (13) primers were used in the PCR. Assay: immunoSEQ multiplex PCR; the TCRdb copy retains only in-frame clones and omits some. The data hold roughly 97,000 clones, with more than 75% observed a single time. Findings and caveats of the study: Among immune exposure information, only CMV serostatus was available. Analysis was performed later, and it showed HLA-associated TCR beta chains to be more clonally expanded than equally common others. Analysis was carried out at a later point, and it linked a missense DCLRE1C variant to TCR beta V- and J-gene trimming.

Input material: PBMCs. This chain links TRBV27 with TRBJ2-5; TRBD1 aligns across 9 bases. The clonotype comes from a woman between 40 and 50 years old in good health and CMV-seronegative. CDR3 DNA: TGTGCCAGCAGTGGCGACAGGGGGAGAGGAGAGACCCAGTACTTC. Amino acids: CASSGDRGRGETQYF.